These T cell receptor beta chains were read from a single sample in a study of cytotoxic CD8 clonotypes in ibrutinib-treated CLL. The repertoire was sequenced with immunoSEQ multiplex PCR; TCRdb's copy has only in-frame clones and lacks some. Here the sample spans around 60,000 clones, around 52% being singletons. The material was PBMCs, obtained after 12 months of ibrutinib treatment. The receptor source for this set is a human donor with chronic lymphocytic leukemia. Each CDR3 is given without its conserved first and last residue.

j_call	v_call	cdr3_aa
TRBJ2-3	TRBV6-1	ASSVNSGGLSKNTQY
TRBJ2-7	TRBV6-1	AISAGTGGPLGEQY
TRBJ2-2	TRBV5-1	ASSLVRSTGELF
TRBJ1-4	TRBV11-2	ASRNDRGGGKLF
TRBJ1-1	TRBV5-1	ASSLARGGGTEAF
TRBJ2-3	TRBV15	ATLSRVSDTQY
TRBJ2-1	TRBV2	ASSGETSGYLNEQF
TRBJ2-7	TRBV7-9	ASSLALPPYEQY
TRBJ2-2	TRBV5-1	ASSLGQGMSVELF
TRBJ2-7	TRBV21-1	ASSLNGLPPYEQY
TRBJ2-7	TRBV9	ASSVATFSYEQY
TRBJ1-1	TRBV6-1	ASKGLRDTEAF
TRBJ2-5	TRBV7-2	ASSSITGNIGGTQY
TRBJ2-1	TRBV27	ASSLTGGEQF
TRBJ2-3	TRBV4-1	ASSQGYGSGSRKY
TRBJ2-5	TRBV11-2	ASSLEAGGPEETQY
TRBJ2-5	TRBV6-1	ASSGGTGLGETQY
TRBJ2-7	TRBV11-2	ASSLGGSYEQY
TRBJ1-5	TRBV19	ASSIWAGHNQPQH
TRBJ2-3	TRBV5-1	ASSSGTWGGTDTQY
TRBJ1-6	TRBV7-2	ASSPIGQGFDSPLH
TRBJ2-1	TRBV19	ASSRLVYNEQF
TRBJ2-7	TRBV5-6	ASSLEVPGGGEQY
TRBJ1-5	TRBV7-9	ASSTTGGGQPQH
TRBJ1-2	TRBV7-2	ASSSLLGRGGDGYT
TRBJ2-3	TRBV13	ASSLRAGGFTDTQY
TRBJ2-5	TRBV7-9	ASSVGQSGTQY
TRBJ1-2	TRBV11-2	ASTPHLSGQHYGYT
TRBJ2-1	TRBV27	ASSHYSGGDRNEQF